This T cell receptor beta chain was documented in a study of blood T cell repertoires in COVID-19. Study-wide context: Sample material is recorded as cDNA or gDNA derived from T cells, B-cell-depleted T cells, or PBMCs.

CDR3 length: 15 residues. Germline loops: CDR1 SGHTS, CDR2 YDEGEE. With V trimmed by 0 bases and J by 5 bases, 5 bases remained unmatched. The study recruited people aged about 18 to 90 years across approximately 24 US areas. Assignments of participants to cohorts depended upon their own reported clinical history. Per the original methods: Reference gene primer amplification yielded estimated nucleated cell counts. Libraries were prepared by immunoSEQ multiplex PCR; TCRdb keeps only in-frame clonotypes and omits some of them. That table supplies the V and J calls and clone size; D and trimming were determined from the DNA. The data show fewer than 400,000 clones, with 85% to 90% seen just once and 4% to 5% held by the top ten.

The rearrangement joins TRBV5-8 to TRBJ1-1; TRBD1 agrees at 9 bases. The sequence derives from a man aged 25-45 years who had recovered from COVID-19. Sample: PBMCs or T cells enriched from blood (not recorded which). The CDR3 DNA sequence: TGTGCCAGCAGCTTGGACGACAGGGGGGGGACTGAAGCTTTCTTT. Protein: CASSLDDRGGTEAFF.